One and the same sample provided the 10 T cell receptor beta chains below, sequenced in a study of early T cells in non-severe SARS-CoV-2 infection. In TCRdb, the 5' RACE reads were re-called with MiXCR into one record per CDR3 protein. Of approximately 60,000 distinct CDR3 sequences in the sample, more than 7% were seen once. Material: whole blood, obtained at baseline. These receptors were collected from an adult who was a healthcare worker with PCR-confirmed SARS-CoV-2 infection or an uninfected control (not recorded which).

CDR3 sequence reads: CASSVGGLSYNEQFF. Here the CDR3 DNA reads TGCGCCAGCAGTGTGGGGGGGCTCTCCTACAATGAGCAGTTCTTC. V usage is TRBV10-1 and J usage is TRBJ2-1; weak D call: TRBD2 (7 bases). This CDR3 region has 15 residues. Trimming took off 4 bases at V and 0 bases at J, with 10 bases between the two ends. Germline V gives CDR1 WNHNN, CDR2 SYGVQD (reference sequence).

The chain employs TRBV7-2 and TRBJ2-1; 8 bases are a match to TRBD1. CDR3 length: 15 amino acids. V lost 5 bases and J lost 5; bases outside the gene matches: 8. Germline loops: CDR1 SGHTA, CDR2 FQGNSA. This CDR3 reads CASSGRTGLNNEQFF. The CDR3 coding sequence is TGTGCCAGCAGCGGTAGGACAGGGCTAAACAATGAGCAGTTCTTC.

This clonotype showed up many times. The chain carries TRBV29-1 and TRBJ2-1, with D uncertain. The germline V and J ends were trimmed by 0 bases and 9 bases, with 12 bases remaining between them. This CDR3 has 13 amino acids. In germline, CDR1 is SQVTM, CDR2 ANQGSEA. The CDR3 spells CSVEDPVNGEQFF. The CDR3 bases are TGCAGCGTTGAAGATCCAGTTAACGGTGAGCAGTTCTTC.

In this sample, this clonotype turned up a few times. The rearrangement links TRBV29-1 to TRBJ2-7; 9 positions match TRBD1. V was clipped by 8 bases and J by 3 bases; unmatched bases: 17. CDR1 and CDR2 (germline): SQVTM, ANQGSEA. There are 16 residues in the CDR3. The CDR3 is CSFLKGRGTGIYEQYF. The CDR3 bases are TGCAGCTTCCTTAAGGGGAGGGGGACAGGGATCTACGAGCAGTACTTC.

This clonotype occurred many times. This sequence joins TRBV20-1 and TRBJ2-7; 10 bases are a match to TRBD2. The junction had 16 bases not matched to a gene; V was cut back by 5 bases and J by 6 bases. The CDR3 consists of 16 residues. Germline loops: CDR1 DFQATT, CDR2 SNEGSKA (reference sequence). CDR3 loop: CSAPEGIGAGGGEQYF. CDR3 nucleotide sequence: TGCAGTGCTCCCGAAGGGATCGGAGCGGGAGGGGGCGAGCAGTACTTC.

The rearrangement uses TRBV7-2 and TRBJ2-7; no reliable D call. Germline CDR1 reads SGHTA; CDR2 reads FQGNSA. Deletions cut 3 bases from V and 0 bases from J, with 6 bases between. The CDR3 is 13 amino acids. CDR3 nucleotides: TGTGCCAGCAGCTTCCTCAACTCCTACGAGCAGTACTTC. It codes for CASSFLNSYEQYF.

This clonotype was seen ten or more times. The rearrangement joins TRBV5-1 to TRBJ2-2; a weak D match, TRBD2 (6 bases). V lost 3 bases to trimming and J lost 0 bases, with 18 bases between them. The CDR3 is 18 residues long. Germline values: CDR1 SGHRS, CDR2 YFSETQ. CDR3 nucleotides: TGCGCCAGCAGCTGGGTCCTGACTAGAACCGCGAACACCGGGGAGCTGTTTTTT. Translating gives CASSWVLTRTANTGELFF.

This chain uses TRBV19 with TRBJ2-3; no definite D call. Trimming stripped 3 bases from V and 6 bases from J, with 16 bases between. The CDR3 covers 15 residues. CDR1 is LNHDA and CDR2 is SQIVND in the germline V gene (reference sequence). CDR3 sequence: CASSMTNPPTDTQYF. CDR3 nucleotides: TGTGCCAGTAGTATGACAAATCCCCCGACGGATACGCAGTATTTT.

This clonotype was detected ten times or more. The CDR3 nucleotides read TGTGCCAGCAGCAGAGGTCGCGGAAAGGACCCCGCCACCCAGTACTTC. It encodes CASSRGRGKDPATQYF. The chain is built from TRBV5-4 and TRBJ2-5; the D is unclear. Germline V gives CDR1 SGHNT, CDR2 YYREEE (reference sequence). Trimming shortened V by 4 bases and J by 8 bases, and 24 bases separated the two germline ends. CDR3 length equals 16 residues.

Many counts were recorded for this clonotype. The chain recombines TRBV6-1 with TRBJ1-5; 7 nucleotides agree with TRBD1. Germline V gene lookup returns CDR1 MNHNS and CDR2 SASEGT. J lost 7 bases, V lost 6 bases, and 6 bases had no gene match. The length of the CDR3 is 13 residues. This CDR3 reads CASRVTGYQPQHF. The CDR3 bases are TGTGCCAGCAGAGTGACAGGGTACCAGCCCCAGCATTTT.